Shown below are 17 T cell receptor beta chains from a single sample sequenced in a study of Ad26.COV2.S vaccination and SARS-CoV-2 variants. Treatment reported: roughly 20 received Ad26.COV2.S at low or high dose, single or two shots; roughly 5 received placebo; per-sample allocation not given. Material that was analyzed had been drawn on day 63 after the first vaccine or placebo injection. The assay was immunoSEQ multiplex PCR, and TCRdb's table has in-frame clones only and misses some. The repertoire holds 450,000 to 550,000 clones, with 80% to 90% as singletons. The sequencing used peripheral blood, collected in a trial of Ad26.COV2.S vaccine versus placebo. All receptors come from a person between 18 and 65 years old who received the Ad26.COV2.S COVID-19 vaccine or a placebo.

V gene TRBV7-2 combines with J gene TRBJ1-3, with D possibly being TRBD1 (5 bases). Germline V gene lookup returns CDR1 SGHTA and CDR2 FQGNSA. Trimming stripped 1 base from V and 4 bases from J, with 14 bases between. There are 16 residues in the CDR3. The CDR3 sequence: CASSLGWAGTGNTIYF. Written as DNA, the CDR3 is TGTGCCAGCAGCTTAGGTTGGGCAGGGACCGGAAACACCATATATTTT.

V gene TRBV20-1 combines with J gene TRBJ1-1; D is unclear. Germline V gene data show CDR1 as DFQATT and CDR2 as SNEGSKA (reference sequence). CDR3 size: 11 residues. Trimming removed 6 bases from V and 1 base from J, with 6 bases in between. The CDR3 loop reads CSAGPNTEAFF. The CDR3 nucleotides are TGCAGTGCAGGTCCGAACACTGAAGCTTTCTTT.

Note on this clone: An end of the junction does not agree with germline; a read error may underlie this. The rearrangement joins TRBV15 to TRBJ1-3; TRBD1 matches at 7 bases. The CDR3 covers 16 residues. Per the germline V gene, CDR1 is LNHNV and CDR2 is YYDKDF (reference sequence). The CDR3 reads CATSRDWDSSGNTIYF. The CDR3 DNA sequence: TGTGCCACCAGCCGAGATTGGGACAGCTCTGGAAACACCATATATTTT. Using reference TRBV15 and TRBJ1-3 for the parts outside the CDR3, the full variable domain is DAMVIQNPRYQVTQFGKPVTLSCSQTLNHNVMYWYQQKSSQAPKLLFHYYDKDFNNEADTPDNFQSRRPNTSFCFLDIRSPGLGDTAMYLCATSRDWDSSGNTIYFGEGSWLTVV.

Concerning this clone itself: The junction does not match germline at one end; this may be a read error. The gene calls are TRBV27 and TRBJ2-7; D is ambiguous. Germline values: CDR1 MNHEY, CDR2 SMNVEV (reference sequence). This CDR3 is 11 amino acids long. CDR3 DNA: TGTGCCGGCAGTTTGGGATACGAGCAGTACTTC. It yields the protein CAGSLGYEQYF.

The CDR3 region has the DNA TGCGCCAGCAGCTTGGAAAGCTGGGGGGAGCTGTTTTTT. Protein sequence: CASSLESWGELFF. This chain links TRBV5-1 with TRBJ2-2; no reliable D call. Trimming stripped 0 bases from V and 8 bases from J, with 8 bases between. CDR1 and CDR2 (germline): SGHRS, YFSETQ. CDR3 length: 13 residues.

The J gene is TRBJ2-5, the V gene TRBV7-2, with 9 bases matching TRBD1. Germline V gene lookup returns CDR1 SGHTA and CDR2 FQGNSA. The junction had 7 bases not matched to a gene; V was cut back by 5 bases and J by 3 bases. This CDR3 region has 15 residues. This CDR3 reads CASSRGQGWKETQYF. In nucleotides, the CDR3 is TGTGCCAGCAGCAGGGGACAGGGTTGGAAAGAGACCCAGTACTTC.

This chain uses TRBV19 with TRBJ2-7; a possible D gene is TRBD2 (5 bases). Germline CDR1 LNHDA, CDR2 SQIVND (reference sequence). V was clipped by 3 bases and J by 6 bases, with 18 bases between them. The CDR3 runs to 15 residues. CDR3 nucleotide sequence: TGTGCCAGTAGTATGGGCGGGCAGTACGTTTCCGAGCAGTACTTC. It yields the protein CASSMGGQYVSEQYF.

V gene TRBV7-9 combines with J gene TRBJ2-5; no reliable D call. There are 18 residues in the CDR3. The ends were cut back, 2 bases at V and 5 bases at J, with 24 bases in the middle. CDR1 and CDR2 from the germline V gene are SEHNR and FQNEAQ (reference sequence). The CDR3 loop is CASSLSLSRLVILETQYF. CDR3 in DNA: TGTGCCAGCAGCTTATCCCTTTCTCGGCTAGTAATATTGGAGACCCAGTACTTC.

The rearrangement links TRBV7-9 to TRBJ1-3; D perhaps matches TRBD1 (5 bases). The V end was cut by 5 bases, the J end by 3 bases, with 14 bases between. CDR3 length equals 15 residues. Per the germline V gene, CDR1 is SEHNR and CDR2 is FQNEAQ (reference sequence). As DNA, the CDR3 is TGTGCCAGCAGCCCCCTGGCGGGGGTTGGAAACACCATATATTTT. Translating gives CASSPLAGVGNTIYF.

The chain has TRBV3-1 (or the pseudogene TRBV3-2) and TRBJ2-1, with TRBD2 matching 8 bases. Trimming at V came to 4 bases and at J to 9 bases, leaving 17 bases not matched to a gene. Germline V gene sequence: CDR1 LGHDT, CDR2 YNNKEL (reference sequence). The CDR3 is made up of 17 amino acids. CDR3 DNA sequence: TGTGCCAGCAGCCCAGGACTAGCTACCCAGGAGTGGGGTGAGCAGTTCTTC. It specifies CASSPGLATQEWGEQFF.

The V and J genes are TRBV19 and TRBJ2-7; D may match TRBD1 or TRBD2 (6 bases each). Per the germline V gene, CDR1 is LNHDA and CDR2 is SQIVND (reference sequence). Between the trimmed V and J ends, which lost 4 bases and 3 bases, there was a span of 13 bases. This CDR3 is built from 14 residues. Written as DNA, the CDR3 is TGTGCCAGTAGTAGGTCAGGGGAGGTCTACGAGCAGTACTTC. As protein: CASSRSGEVYEQYF.

The V gene is TRBV27, the J gene TRBJ2-1, with TRBD2 identical over 12 bases. The CDR3 length is 14 residues. V shed 6 bases, J shed 5 bases, and the junction held 2 bases outside the gene matches. Germline CDR1 MNHEY, CDR2 SMNVEV (reference sequence). The CDR3 bases are TGTGCCAGCAGGACTAGCGGGAGACACAATGAGCAGTTCTTC. Translated: CASRTSGRHNEQFF.

CDR3: CASSYSGQGFYEQYF. The DNA for the CDR3 is TGTGCCAGCAGTTACTCGGGACAGGGTTTCTACGAGCAGTACTTC. The V call is TRBV6-5, the J call TRBJ2-7, with 9 bases matching TRBD1. Trimming cost V 0 bases and J 3 bases; bases outside gene matches: 3. CDR3 length: 15 residues. Germline lookup yields CDR1 MNHEY and CDR2 SVGAGI.

This clone turned up a few times. This chain uses TRBV27 with TRBJ1-2, with 8 bases that match TRBD1. The J segment lost 4 bases and the V segment lost 6 bases, leaving 16 bases of the junction unmatched. CDR3 length: 17 amino acids. Germline lookup yields CDR1 MNHEY and CDR2 SMNVEV (reference sequence). The CDR3 reads CASRSNRPGGLGYGYTF. For the CDR3, the DNA is TGTGCCAGCAGGAGCAACCGCCCAGGGGGCTTGGGCTATGGCTACACCTTC.

CDR3: CASSFKGSGANVLTF. DNA for the CDR3: TGTGCCAGCAGCTTTAAAGGGTCTGGGGCCAACGTCCTGACTTTC. The rearrangement uses TRBV5-6 and TRBJ2-6, with D unresolved. The V end lost 2 bases, the J end lost 1 base, and 7 bases lay between the germline ends. The CDR3 sequence is 15 residues long. From germline, CDR1 is SGHDT and CDR2 YYEEEE.

This chain joins TRBV4-1 and TRBJ1-5; no reliable D call. V lost 0 bases and J 3 bases, leaving 9 bases between the germline ends. The germline V gene has CDR1 MGHRA and CDR2 YSYEKL. The CDR3 length is 15 residues. In DNA, the CDR3 is TGCGCCAGCAGCCAAGACGACCTCTCCAATCAGCCCCAGCATTTT. Translation gives CASSQDDLSNQPQHF.

V usage is TRBV27 and J usage is TRBJ2-1, with 8 bases aligning to TRBD2. V lost 1 base and J lost 5; bases outside the gene matches: 4. The germline V gene has CDR1 MNHEY and CDR2 SMNVEV (reference sequence). This CDR3 spans 15 amino acids. The CDR3: CASSLFGGENNEQFF. Here the CDR3 DNA reads TGTGCCAGCAGTTTATTCGGGGGGGAAAACAATGAGCAGTTCTTC.